The rows below give T cell receptor beta chains drawn from one sample of a study of T cells after yellow fever vaccination. TCRdb re-called the 5' RACE reads with MiXCR, one entry per CDR3 protein. This sample has 5,000 or so distinct CDR3 sequences, with about 6.5% found just once. Sequenced here: PBMCs, either bulk or a sorted T-cell subset (CD4+, CD8+, memory, or dextramer-sorted; not recorded which), sampled more than 13 days after the first yellow fever vaccination. The receptors shown here come from a young man who received the YFV17D yellow fever vaccine. Each CDR3 is given with its conserved first and last residue. Fields, in order: V gene, CDR3 protein.

TRBV9,CASSVSPSYEQYF
TRBV4-1,CASSQPPGGPNTGELFF
TRBV29-1,CSVAEAATYNEQFF
TRBV5-6,CASSLDRRGWEETQYF
TRBV7-9,CASSLQTGDGYTF
TRBV4-3,CASSQTRGSYNSPLHF
TRBV7-9,CASSSRTSSYNEQFF
TRBV9,CASSVAESANYGYTF
TRBV4-1,CASSHLFGGVTTDTQYF
TRBV7-9,CASSLLGSGELFF
TRBV5-6,CASSLDRPYNEQFF
TRBV4-1,CASSQDQGLYGYTF
TRBV28,CASSIPGLVTGELFF
TRBV12-3/TRBV12-4,CASSLALGRSYGYTF
TRBV30,CAWHSGETQIDTQYF
TRBV24-1,CATSDTGNQETQYF
TRBV4-2,CARSPGLLYNEQFF